This TCR beta chain is drawn from a study of blood T cell repertoires in COVID-19. Study as a whole: T cells, B-cell-depleted T cells, or PBMCs supplied cDNA or gDNA.

The cohort comprised adults aged roughly 18 to 95 years residing in approximately 22 US areas. Cohort allocation depended upon clinical history that participants reported. In the original workflow: The assay estimated nucleated cells by amplifying reference gene primers. Using immunoSEQ multiplex PCR, the repertoire was profiled, and TCRdb retains in-frame clones only, with some absent. From that table come the V and J calls and clone size; the DNA was used to work out D and trimming. The profile shows around 250,000 clones, 70% to 90% of them singletons. V dropped 1 base and J dropped 1 base, with 10 bases sitting between them. Germline V lookup: CDR1 KGHSH, CDR2 LQKENI. The CDR3 totals 15 residues.

Sequencing was carried out using PBMCs or T cells enriched from blood (not recorded which). The genes are TRBV18 and TRBJ1-2; no reliable D call. This receptor was obtained from a man aged 18 to 29 who had recovered from COVID-19. CDR3 sequence (DNA): TGTGCCAGCTCACCACAGTCAGACATTAACTATGGCTACACCTTC. Its protein is CASSPQSDINYGYTF.